Each of the 27 T cell receptor beta chains below was sequenced from the same sample in a study of T cell changes during pregnancy in multiple sclerosis. The assay was immunoSEQ multiplex PCR, and TCRdb's table has in-frame clones only and misses some. The repertoire has around 56,000 clones, roughly 92% of them found once; the top ten carry 2.5% to 3.5%. Sample: peripheral blood, taken in the third trimester of pregnancy. Receptors originate from a female donor in good health, enrolled as a control in a pregnancy study.

In its sample, this clone was seen once. This chain uses TRBV9 with TRBJ2-3; 10 bases agree with TRBD2. Germline-derived CDR1 and CDR2 are SGDLS and YYNGEE. V gave up 6 bases and J gave up 1 base; unmatched junction bases: 2. The CDR3 contains 14 residues. The CDR3 DNA follows: TGTGCCAGCACCGGACTAGCGGGCACAGATACGCAGTATTTT. This sequence encodes CASTGLAGTDTQYF. Variable domain in full (rest from reference TRBV9 and TRBJ2-3): DSGVTQTPKHLITATGQRVTLRCSPRSGDLSVYWYQQSLDQGLQFLIQYYNGEERAKGNILERFSAQQFPDLHSELNLSSLELGDSALYFCASTGLAGTDTQYFGPGTRLTVL.

The chain couples TRBV19 to TRBJ2-3; TRBD2 agrees at 10 bases. V lost 8 bases to trimming and J lost 5 bases; unmatched junction nucleotides: 10. The CDR3 has 15 amino acids. CDR1 and CDR2 from the germline V gene are LNHDA and SQIVND (reference sequence). CDR3 protein: CASHSSGGWGDTQYF. The CDR3 region has the DNA TGTGCCAGTCACTCTAGCGGGGGTTGGGGAGATACGCAGTATTTT.

The chain is built from TRBV12-5 and TRBJ2-1, with TRBD2 matching over 11 bases. The CDR3 runs 16 residues. Germline trimming cut 4 bases from V and 2 bases from J; bases unmatched to any gene: 4. CDR1 and CDR2 (germline): LGHNT, FRNRAP. CDR3 DNA: TGTGCTAGTGGTTCCCTAGCGGGAGGACCCTACAATGAGCAGTTCTTC. Its translation is CASGSLAGGPYNEQFF.

The CDR3 bases are TGCGCCAGCAGCTTGGAGGGGACTAGCACAGATACGCAGTATTTT. Its translation is CASSLEGTSTDTQYF. V and J are TRBV5-1 and TRBJ2-3; D is possibly TRBD2 (6 bases). Trimming shortened V by 0 bases and J by 0 bases, and 8 bases separated the two germline ends. The CDR3 runs to 15 residues. Germline lookup yields CDR1 SGHRS and CDR2 YFSETQ.

The chain couples TRBV30 to TRBJ2-6; D is perhaps TRBD1 (6 bases). Trimming removed 0 bases from V and 4 bases from J, with 19 bases in between. Germline loops: CDR1 GTSNPN, CDR2 SVGIG (reference sequence). CDR3 size: 18 residues. In nucleotides, the CDR3 is TGTGCCTGGAGTGTAGTGAGGACAGACCCGGGGGGGGCCAACGTCCTGACTTTC. This sequence encodes CAWSVVRTDPGGANVLTF. The entire variable domain, with the rest obtained from reference TRBV30 and TRBJ2-6, is as follows: SQTIHQWPATLVQPVGSPLSLECTVEGTSNPNLYWYRQAAGRGLQLLFYSVGIGQISSEVPQNLSASRPQDRQFILSSKKLLLSDSGFYLCAWSVVRTDPGGANVLTFGAGSRLTVL.

The CDR3 region has the DNA TGCGCCAGCAGCATGAATAGGGGTGACTATGGCTACACCTTC. Encoded protein: CASSMNRGDYGYTF. The chain carries TRBV10-2 and TRBJ1-2, with D possibly being TRBD1 (5 bases). With 6 bases removed from V and 3 bases from J, the gap between germline ends came to 14 bases. Germline CDR1 WSHSY, CDR2 SAAADI. This CDR3 comprises 14 residues.

The V and J genes are TRBV19 and TRBJ2-1, with 9 bases fitting TRBD2. V gave up 5 bases and J gave up 8 bases; unmatched junction bases: 19. This CDR3 has 18 amino acids. Germline V gene data show CDR1 as LNHDA and CDR2 as SQIVND (reference sequence). CDR3 region: CASSPSAGGRAVIYEQFF. The CDR3 coding sequence is TGTGCCAGTAGTCCCTCGGCGGGCGGGAGGGCCGTTATTTATGAGCAGTTCTTC.

The V and J genes are TRBV6-5 and TRBJ1-1, with TRBD1 matching over 7 bases. The CDR3 totals 13 residues. Looked up from germline, CDR1 is MNHEY and CDR2 is SVGAGI. The trim removed 7 bases at V and 1 base at J, leaving 3 bases unmatched. CDR3 DNA: TGTGCCAGCAATGGACAGGCGAACACTGAAGCTTTCTTT. It is translated as CASNGQANTEAFF.

V usage is TRBV7-2 and J usage is TRBJ2-1; TRBD1 is a possible D gene (5 bases). Germline V lookup: CDR1 SGHTA, CDR2 FQGNSA. V was pared by 1 base and J by 5 bases, with 12 bases between. The CDR3 covers 15 residues. CDR3 sequence (DNA): TGTGCCAGCAGCTTAGACTGGGGCGAAAACAATGAGCAGTTCTTC. Its translation: CASSLDWGENNEQFF.

The rearrangement uses TRBV11-2 and TRBJ2-7, with TRBD2 matching over 8 bases. CDR3 length: 15 residues. The junction had 7 bases not matched to a gene; V was cut back by 5 bases and J by 1 base. Per the germline V gene, CDR1 is SGHAT and CDR2 is FQNNGV. Here the CDR3 reads CASSGGAGGSYEQYF. CDR3 nucleotides: TGTGCCAGCAGCGGGGGGGCGGGGGGTTCCTACGAGCAGTACTTC.

This chain connects TRBV5-1 to TRBJ2-7; 9 bases align to TRBD1. The CDR3 covers 14 residues. After removal of 4 bases from V and 4 bases from J, the junction contained 6 bases not matched to a gene. The germline V gene encodes CDR1 SGHRS and CDR2 YFSETQ. CDR3 sequence: CASSQTGGKYEQYF. In nucleotides, the CDR3 is TGCGCCAGCAGCCAGACAGGGGGGAAATACGAGCAGTACTTC.

V usage is TRBV7-2 and J usage is TRBJ2-1, with 7 positions matching TRBD2. CDR3 length equals 16 residues. The trim removed 4 bases at V and 4 bases at J, leaving 10 bases unmatched. Looked up from germline, CDR1 is SGHTA and CDR2 is FQGNSA. Written as DNA, the CDR3 is TGTGCCAGCAGCTCGCAGCTAGCGGAGCTATACAATGAGCAGTTCTTC. This codes for CASSSQLAELYNEQFF.

CDR3 protein: CASSLAGGNIQYF. The CDR3 nucleotides read TGTGCCAGCAGCTTAGCGGGAGGCAACATTCAGTACTTC. The chain carries TRBV7-2 and TRBJ2-4, with TRBD2 as a possible D gene (6 bases). This CDR3 spans 13 amino acids. Germline CDR1 reads SGHTA; CDR2 reads FQGNSA. Trimming shortened V by 0 bases and J by 7 bases, and 7 bases separated the two germline ends. Complete variable domain (other parts from reference TRBV7-2 and TRBJ2-4): GAGVSQSPSNKVTEKGKDVELRCDPISGHTALYWYRQSLGQGLEFLIYFQGNSAPDKSGLPSDRFSAERTGGSVSTLTIQRTQQEDSAVYLCASSLAGGNIQYFGAGTRLSVL.

The V and J genes are TRBV12-5 and TRBJ2-2; the match to TRBD1 covers 9 bases. With V trimmed by 3 bases and J by 3 bases, 5 bases remained unmatched. Germline V lookup: CDR1 LGHNT, CDR2 FRNRAP. The CDR3 spans 16 residues. The chain's CDR3 is CASGFGGQGYTGELFF. CDR3 in DNA: TGTGCTAGTGGTTTTGGGGGACAGGGCTACACCGGGGAGCTGTTTTTT. The variable domain in full, with the rest retrieved from reference TRBV12-5 and TRBJ2-2, is DARVTQTPRHKVTEMGQEVTMRCQPILGHNTVFWYRQTMMQGLELLAYFRNRAPLDDSGMPKDRFSAEMPDATLATLKIQPSEPRDSAVYFCASGFGGQGYTGELFFGEGSRLTVL.

V and J are TRBV14 and TRBJ2-3; 8 bases fit TRBD2. The germline V gene encodes CDR1 SGHDN and CDR2 FVKESK. The CDR3 totals 15 residues. V shed 6 bases and J 6 bases; nucleotides not matched to a gene: 11. CDR3 residues: CASRPTSGPGDTQYF. The CDR3 coding sequence is TGTGCCAGCAGACCCACTAGCGGCCCGGGGGATACGCAGTATTTT.

The J gene is TRBJ2-7, the V gene TRBV7-2; 16 bases are shared with TRBD2. Germline V lookup: CDR1 SGHTA, CDR2 FQGNSA. The trim removed 5 bases at V and 4 bases at J, leaving 8 bases unmatched. The length of the CDR3 is 17 residues. This CDR3 is CASSIGTSGRAGYEQYF. In nucleotides, the CDR3 is TGTGCCAGCAGCATCGGGACTAGCGGGAGGGCCGGGTACGAGCAGTACTTC.

This sequence joins TRBV14 and TRBJ2-6; 7 nucleotides match TRBD2. CDR3 length: 16 residues. V lost 3 bases and J lost 0; bases outside the gene matches: 2. Germline V gene lookup returns CDR1 SGHDN and CDR2 FVKESK. In nucleotides, the CDR3 is TGTGCCAGCAGCCAGATAGCGGGCTCTGGGGCCAACGTCCTGACTTTC. This translates into CASSQIAGSGANVLTF.

The chain couples TRBV19 to TRBJ2-3; 7 positions match TRBD1. Trimming at V came to 7 bases and at J to 2 bases, leaving 6 bases not matched to a gene. The CDR3 length is 14 residues. CDR1 is LNHDA, CDR2 SQIVND, per germline (reference sequence). The CDR3: CASTKGQPTDTQYF. CDR3 DNA sequence: TGTGCCAGTACCAAGGGACAGCCCACAGATACGCAGTATTTT.

This chain joins TRBV27 and TRBJ1-1; no firm D call. V lost 6 bases to trimming and J lost 13 bases, with 21 bases between them. The germline CDR1 and CDR2 sequences are MNHEY and SMNVEV (reference sequence). This CDR3 spans 13 amino acids. The DNA for the CDR3 is TGTGCCAGCAGCTCAACCCTCAGTGGTTCTCTTTTCTTT. It is translated as CASSSTLSGSLFF.

The chain couples TRBV5-6 to TRBJ2-5; no reliable D call. Germline assignment: CDR1 SGHDT and CDR2 YYEEEE. V was clipped by 1 base and J by 5 bases, with 9 bases between them. The CDR3 spans 13 residues. This CDR3 reads CASSLLLRETQYF. Here the CDR3 DNA reads TGTGCCAGCAGCTTGTTGCTTCGGGAGACCCAGTACTTC.

This chain connects TRBV7-6 to TRBJ2-7; 9 bases line up with TRBD1. With V trimmed by 1 base and J by 5 bases, 6 bases remained unmatched. The CDR3 loop spans 15 amino acids. Germline V gives CDR1 SGHVS, CDR2 FNYEAQ. CDR3 DNA: TGTGCCAGCAGCTTAGGGGCACAGGGGGCTAACGAGCAGTACTTC. The encoded protein is CASSLGAQGANEQYF.

This chain links TRBV5-1 with TRBJ1-6, with D perhaps matching TRBD1 (6 bases). The V and J ends lost 3 bases and 6 bases respectively, with 13 bases between them. In germline, CDR1 is SGHRS, CDR2 YFSETQ. This CDR3 comprises 15 residues. The CDR3: CASSSSGGPNSPLHF. CDR3 DNA sequence: TGCGCCAGCAGCTCGAGCGGGGGCCCTAATTCACCCCTCCACTTT.

This sequence joins TRBV7-2 and TRBJ1-1; D may be TRBD1 (6 bases). The V gene's germline CDR1 is SGHTA and CDR2 FQGNSA. V was shortened by 4 bases and J by 6 bases, with 15 bases between the two germline ends. The CDR3 loop spans 14 amino acids. CDR3 nucleotides: TGTGCCAGCAGCTCCACAGGGAGACGGGCTGAAGCTTTCTTT. Translating gives CASSSTGRRAEAFF.

A single count supports this clone. J is TRBJ1-1 and V is TRBV6-6, with TRBD1 as a possible D gene (5 bases). V lost 2 bases and J 4 bases, leaving 8 bases between the germline ends. Germline-derived CDR1 and CDR2 are MNHNY and SVGAGI (reference sequence). The CDR3 runs 13 residues. The CDR3: CASSYPDSTEAFF. DNA of the CDR3: TGTGCCAGCAGTTACCCCGACAGCACTGAAGCTTTCTTT.

This chain uses TRBV10-3 with TRBJ1-2; no clear D. The V gene's germline CDR1 is ENHRY and CDR2 SYGVKD. The CDR3 runs to 14 residues. Trimming took off 2 bases at V and 0 bases at J, with 7 bases between the two ends. In nucleotides, the CDR3 is TGTGCCATCAGTGAGGTAGCGGCTAACTATGGCTACACCTTC. This encodes CAISEVAANYGYTF.

V gene TRBV28 combines with J gene TRBJ1-5, with D perhaps matching TRBD1 (5 bases). CDR1 MDHEN and CDR2 SYDVKM come from the germline V gene. CDR3 length: 13 residues. Trimming shortened V by 10 bases and J by 2 bases, and 12 bases separated the two germline ends. In DNA, the CDR3 is TGTGCCACACACCTAGGGGGCAATCAGCCCCAGCATTTT. Translation: CATHLGGNQPQHF.

V and J are TRBV7-2 and TRBJ1-5; D perhaps matches TRBD1 (5 bases). Trimming removed 1 base at V and 5 bases at J, with 9 bases between. The V gene's germline CDR1 is SGHTA and CDR2 FQGNSA. The CDR3 runs 14 residues. The CDR3 spells CASSLDRYDQPQHF. DNA for the CDR3: TGTGCCAGCAGCTTAGACAGGTATGATCAGCCCCAGCATTTT.